This T cell receptor beta chain was profiled in a study of T cell responses to AZD1222 COVID-19 vaccine. The study, taken as a whole, reports: Donors were largely white British and mainly female; clonal diversity was possibly underestimated.

About this clone itself: The antigen is unknown.

The table came from immunoSEQ multiplex PCR; TCRdb's copy has only in-frame clones and leaves some out. The data contain just under 75,000 clones, about three quarters of them singletons. CDR1 and CDR2 from the germline V gene are SGDLS and YYNGEE. Trimming pared 0 bases from V and 5 bases from J, leaving 11 bases between. There are 14 residues in the CDR3. This sequence was found in an adult who received the AZD1222 COVID-19 vaccine. V is TRBV9 and J is TRBJ2-5; unclear D gene. The input for sequencing was peripheral blood, taken 28 days after the second AZD1222 dose. The DNA for the CDR3 is TGTGCCAGCAGCGTAGAAGGGATTTGGGAGACCCAGTACTTC. Residues: CASSVEGIWETQYF.